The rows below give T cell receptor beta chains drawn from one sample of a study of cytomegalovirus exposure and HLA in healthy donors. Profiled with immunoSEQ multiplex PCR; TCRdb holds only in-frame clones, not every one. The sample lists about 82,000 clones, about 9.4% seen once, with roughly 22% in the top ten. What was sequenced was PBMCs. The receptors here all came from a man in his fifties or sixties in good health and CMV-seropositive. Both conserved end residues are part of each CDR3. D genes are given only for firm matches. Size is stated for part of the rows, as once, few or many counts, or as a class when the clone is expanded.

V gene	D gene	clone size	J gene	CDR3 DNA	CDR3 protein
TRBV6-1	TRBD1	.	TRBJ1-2	TGTGCCAGCAGTAAGGGACAGGGTAATAGTGGCTACACCTTC	CASSKGQGNSGYTF
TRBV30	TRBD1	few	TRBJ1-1	TGTGCCTGGACCCGAACAGGGGGCAACACTGAAGCTTTCTTT	CAWTRTGGNTEAFF
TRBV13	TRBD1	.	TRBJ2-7	TGTGCCAGCAGCGCCGACAGGGGGCAGTACGAGCAGTACTTC	CASSADRGQYEQYF
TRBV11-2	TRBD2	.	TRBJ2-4	TGTGCCAGCAGCCTCAGGGCGGGGGGGGAAAACATTCAGTACTTC	CASSLRAGGENIQYF
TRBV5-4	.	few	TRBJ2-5	TGTGCCAGCAGCCTCGTAGAGGTAGAGACCCAGTACTTC	CASSLVEVETQYF
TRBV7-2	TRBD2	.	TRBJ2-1	TGTGCCAGCAGCTCACTGGGACTAGCGGGGTCCCCCTACAAAGAGCAGTTCTTC	CASSSLGLAGSPYKEQFF
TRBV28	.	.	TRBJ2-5	TGTGCCAGCAGCTTATCGACTACGACCGTGCAAGAGACCCAGTACTTC	CASSLSTTTVQETQYF
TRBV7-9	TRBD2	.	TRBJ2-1	TGTGCCAGCAGCTCTGGACTAGCGGGGAACAATGAGCAGTTCTTC	CASSSGLAGNNEQFF
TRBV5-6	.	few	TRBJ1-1	TGTGCCAGCGGCCCCGGGGGAGCTTTCTTT	CASGPGGAFF
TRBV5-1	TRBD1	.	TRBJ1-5	TGCGCCAGCAGCTTACAGGGGTATAGCAATCAGCCCCAGCATTTT	CASSLQGYSNQPQHF
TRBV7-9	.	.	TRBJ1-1	TGTGCCAGCAGCCCCCCAGGGCGCACTGAAGCTTTCTTT	CASSPPGRTEAFF
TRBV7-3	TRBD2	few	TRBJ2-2	TGTGCCAGCAGCTCCCCGGGGAGGGGAGGCACCGGGGAGCTGTTTTTT	CASSSPGRGGTGELFF
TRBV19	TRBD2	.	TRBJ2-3	TGTGCCAGTAGTATAGATGGCCCCCGACTAGCGGGAGAGACAGATACGCAGTATTTT	CASSIDGPRLAGETDTQYF
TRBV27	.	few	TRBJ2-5	TGTGCCAGCAGCCAAGGGACAACGGAGCAAGAGACCCAGTACTTC	CASSQGTTEQETQYF
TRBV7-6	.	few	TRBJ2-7	TGTGCCAGCAGCTTAACAGGGGAGGACGAGCAGTACTTC	CASSLTGEDEQYF
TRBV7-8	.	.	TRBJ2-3	TGTGCCAGCAGCTTGACAACTAGCACAGATACGCAGTATTTT	CASSLTTSTDTQYF
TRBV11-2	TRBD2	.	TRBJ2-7	TGTGCCAGCAGCTTAGAGATTAGCGGGACCTACGAGCAGTACTTC	CASSLEISGTYEQYF
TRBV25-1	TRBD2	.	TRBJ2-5	TGTGCCAGCAGTCTAACGACTAGCCGGGAGACCCAGTACTTC	CASSLTTSRETQYF
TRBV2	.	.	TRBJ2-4	TGTGCCAGCAGTGAAGGCTCCCGGTTAGCCAAAAACATTCAGTACTTC	CASSEGSRLAKNIQYF
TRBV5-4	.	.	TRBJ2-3	TGTGCCAGCAGCTCTTACACAGATACGCAGTATTTT	CASSSYTDTQYF
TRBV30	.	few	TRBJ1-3	TGTGCCTGGAGTGTCTCCGGTGTGCGGGGAAACACCATATATTTT	CAWSVSGVRGNTIYF
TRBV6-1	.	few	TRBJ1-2	TGTGCCAGCAGTAGGGAGGGGTATGGCTACACCTTC	CASSREGYGYTF
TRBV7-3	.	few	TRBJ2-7	TGTGCCAGCAGCGCAGGCAGGGGTAATGAGCAGTACTTC	CASSAGRGNEQYF
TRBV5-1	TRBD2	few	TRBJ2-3	TGCGCCAGCACCATAGCGGGAGGTGGAACAGATACGCAGTATTTT	CASTIAGGGTDTQYF
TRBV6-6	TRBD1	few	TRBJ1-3	TGTGCCAGCAGTTACGGGACAGCGATCTCTGGAAACACCATATATTTT	CASSYGTAISGNTIYF
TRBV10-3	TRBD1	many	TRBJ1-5	TGTGCCATCAGTGAAAGAAGGGACAGAGATCAGCCCCAGCATTTT	CAISERRDRDQPQHF
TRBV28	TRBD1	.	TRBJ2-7	TGTGCCAGCAGACTCAAGGGGGCTTTCTATGGGCAGTACTTC	CASRLKGAFYGQYF
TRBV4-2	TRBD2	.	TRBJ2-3	TGTGCCAGCAGCCAAGAAGTAGCGGGGGGCCGCACAGATACGCAGTATTTT	CASSQEVAGGRTDTQYF
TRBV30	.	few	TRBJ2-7	TGTGCCTGGAGTAGGAGGGCAGCCACCTACGAGCAGTACTTC	CAWSRRAATYEQYF
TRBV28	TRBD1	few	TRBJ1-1	TGTGCCAGCAGTTTACAGGACAGGGCCAGAAGGGCTGAAGCTTTCTTT	CASSLQDRARRAEAFF
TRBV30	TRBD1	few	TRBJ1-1	TGTGCCTGGAGATCAGGGGGAACTGAAGCTTTCTTT	CAWRSGGTEAFF
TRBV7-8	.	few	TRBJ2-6	TGTGCCAGCAGCTCTTCGGGCTCTGGGGCCAACGTCCTGACTTTC	CASSSSGSGANVLTF
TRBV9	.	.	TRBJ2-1	TGTGCCAGCAGCGGAGGGGGTGACCAACCTTACAATGAGCAGTTCTTC	CASSGGGDQPYNEQFF
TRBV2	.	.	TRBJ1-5	TGTGCCATTGGCGGGGGGCTAGGACAGCCCCAGCATTTT	CAIGGGLGQPQHF
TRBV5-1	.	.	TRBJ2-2	TGCGCCAGCAGCCCAACATTGCTCTCAGGCACCGGGGAGCTGTTTTTT	CASSPTLLSGTGELFF
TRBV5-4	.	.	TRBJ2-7	TGTGCCAGCAGCTTGGGACAGAGCTCCTACGAGCAGTACTTC	CASSLGQSSYEQYF
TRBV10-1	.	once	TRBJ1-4	TGCGCCAGCAGTGAGAAGAGCATGGGAGATGAAAAACTGTTTTTT	CASSEKSMGDEKLFF
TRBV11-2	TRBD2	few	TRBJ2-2	TGTGCCAGCAGCTTAGAACTAGCGGGAGCGAACACCGGGGAGCTGTTTTTT	CASSLELAGANTGELFF
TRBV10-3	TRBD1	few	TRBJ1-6	TGTGCCATCAGTGAATGGACAGGAAATTCACCCCTCCACTTT	CAISEWTGNSPLHF
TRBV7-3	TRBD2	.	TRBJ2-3	TGTGCCAGCAGCCAGAGACTAGCGGGAGCAGATACGCAGTATTTT	CASSQRLAGADTQYF
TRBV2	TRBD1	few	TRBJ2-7	TGTGCCAGCAGTAGGGACAGGGGGCACTACGAGCAGTACTTC	CASSRDRGHYEQYF
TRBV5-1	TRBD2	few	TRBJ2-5	TGCGCCAGCAGCTTGAGGCTAGCGGGGGGGCGAATTCAAGAGACCCAGTACTTC	CASSLRLAGGRIQETQYF
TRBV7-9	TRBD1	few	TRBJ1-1	TGTGCCAGCAGCTTAGTGGGACAGGGGAACACTGAAGCTTTCTTT	CASSLVGQGNTEAFF
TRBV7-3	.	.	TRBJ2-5	TGTGCCAGCAGCTTAACCGGGACTCAGGGAGAGACCCAGTACTTC	CASSLTGTQGETQYF
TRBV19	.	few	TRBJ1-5	TGTGCCAGTAGTATTGGAGGGAGCGGAAGCAATCAGCCCCAGCATTTT	CASSIGGSGSNQPQHF
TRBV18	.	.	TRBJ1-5	TGTGCCAGCTCCCCTCCCCAGGGCTTTAATCAGCCCCAGCATTTT	CASSPPQGFNQPQHF
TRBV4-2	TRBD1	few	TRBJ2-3	TGTGCCAGCAGCCAAGGGAACAGGGGGGCCACAGATACGCAGTATTTT	CASSQGNRGATDTQYF
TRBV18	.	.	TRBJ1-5	TGTGCCAGCTCACCAGGCCGAATGAGCAATCAGCCCCAGCATTTT	CASSPGRMSNQPQHF
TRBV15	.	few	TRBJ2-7	TGTGCCACCAGCAGAGACCCGACAGGACGATTCTACGAGCAGTACTTC	CATSRDPTGRFYEQYF
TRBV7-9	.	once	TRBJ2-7	TGTGCCAGCAGCTTAACCCAGTACGAGCAGTACTTC	CASSLTQYEQYF
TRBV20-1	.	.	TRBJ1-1	TGCAGTGCTCCCCTCCCCGGGGAAGCTTTCTTT	CSAPLPGEAFF
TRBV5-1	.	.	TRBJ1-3	TGCGCCAGCAGCTTGATCGCAGGGGAAGGCTCTGGAAACACCATATATTTT	CASSLIAGEGSGNTIYF
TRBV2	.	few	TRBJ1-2	TGTGCCAGCAGTGATGGCAGGGGTAATGGCTACACCTTC	CASSDGRGNGYTF
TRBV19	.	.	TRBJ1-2	TGTGCCAGTATGAGGACAGCAGTGATGTATGGCTACACCTTC	CASMRTAVMYGYTF
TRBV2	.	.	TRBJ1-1	TGTGCCAGCAGTGAAGTAAACAACAGGGTGAACACTGAAGCTTTCTTT	CASSEVNNRVNTEAFF
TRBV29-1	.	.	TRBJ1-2	TGCAGCGTCCGGATAGCGGACTATGGCTACACCTTC	CSVRIADYGYTF
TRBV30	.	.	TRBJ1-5	TGTGCCTGGAGTGGAAAGGGCGGGCAGCCCCAGCATTTT	CAWSGKGGQPQHF
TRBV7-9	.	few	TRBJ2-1	TGTGCCAGCAGCTCCGGGGTGGGGGGTGGTACACGTAATGAGCAGTTCTTC	CASSSGVGGGTRNEQFF